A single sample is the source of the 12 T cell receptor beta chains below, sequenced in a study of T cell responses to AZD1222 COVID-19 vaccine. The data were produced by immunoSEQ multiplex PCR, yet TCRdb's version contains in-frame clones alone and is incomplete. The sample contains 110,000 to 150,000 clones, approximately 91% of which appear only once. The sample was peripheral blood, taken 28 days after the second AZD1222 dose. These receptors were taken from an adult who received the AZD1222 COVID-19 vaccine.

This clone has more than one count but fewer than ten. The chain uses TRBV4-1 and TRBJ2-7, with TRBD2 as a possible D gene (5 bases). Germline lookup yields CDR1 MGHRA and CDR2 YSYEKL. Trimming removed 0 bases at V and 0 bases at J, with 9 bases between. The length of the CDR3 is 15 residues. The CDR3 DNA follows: TGCGCCAGCAGCCAAGACGGTACTAGCTCCTACGAGCAGTACTTC. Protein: CASSQDGTSSYEQYF.

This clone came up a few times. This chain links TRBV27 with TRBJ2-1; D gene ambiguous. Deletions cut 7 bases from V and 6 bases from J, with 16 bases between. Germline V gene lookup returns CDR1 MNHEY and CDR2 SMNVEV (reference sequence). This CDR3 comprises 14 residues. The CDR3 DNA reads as TGTGCCAGCACGACATTTGGTGGGTCCAATGAGCAGTTCTTC. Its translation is CASTTFGGSNEQFF.

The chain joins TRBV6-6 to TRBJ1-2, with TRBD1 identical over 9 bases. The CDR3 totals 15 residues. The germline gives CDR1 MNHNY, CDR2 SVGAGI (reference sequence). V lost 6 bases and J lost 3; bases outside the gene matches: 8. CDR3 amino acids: CASSYRGQRDYGYTF. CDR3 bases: TGTGCCAGCAGCTACAGGGGGCAGCGAGACTATGGCTACACCTTC.

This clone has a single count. The CDR3 coding sequence is TGTGCCAGCAGCCAATCCCGGACTAGCGGGGAGACCCAGTACTTC. The encoded protein is CASSQSRTSGETQYF. The J gene is TRBJ2-5, the V gene TRBV3-1 (or the pseudogene TRBV3-2), with 11 bases fitting TRBD2. With V trimmed by 2 bases and J by 5 bases, 4 bases remained unmatched. Germline V gene sequence: CDR1 LGHDT, CDR2 YNNKEL (reference sequence). CDR3 size: 15 residues.

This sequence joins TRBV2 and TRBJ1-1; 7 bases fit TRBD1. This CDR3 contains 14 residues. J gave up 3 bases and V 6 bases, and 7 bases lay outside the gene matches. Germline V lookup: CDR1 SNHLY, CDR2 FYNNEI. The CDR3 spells CASRDRSRDTEAFF. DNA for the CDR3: TGTGCCAGCAGGGACAGGAGTAGGGACACTGAAGCTTTCTTT.

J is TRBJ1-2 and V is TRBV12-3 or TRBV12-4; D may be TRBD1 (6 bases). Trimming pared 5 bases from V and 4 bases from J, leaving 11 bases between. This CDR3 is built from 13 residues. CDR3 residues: CASSLQGGYGYTF. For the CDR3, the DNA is TGTGCCAGCAGTCTACAGGGAGGCTATGGCTACACCTTC.

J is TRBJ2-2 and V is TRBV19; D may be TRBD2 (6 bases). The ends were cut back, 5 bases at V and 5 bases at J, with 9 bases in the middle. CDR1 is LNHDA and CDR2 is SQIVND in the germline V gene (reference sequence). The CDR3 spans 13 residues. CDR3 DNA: TGTGCCAGTAGTGACCGGGGGACCGGGGAGCTGTTTTTT. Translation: CASSDRGTGELFF.

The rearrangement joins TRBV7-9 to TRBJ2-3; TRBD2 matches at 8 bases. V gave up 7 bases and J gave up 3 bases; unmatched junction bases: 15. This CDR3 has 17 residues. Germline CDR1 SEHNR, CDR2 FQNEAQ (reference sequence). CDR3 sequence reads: CASTLQSRGGLTDTQYF. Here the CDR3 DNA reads TGTGCCAGCACCCTACAGAGCCGGGGGGGCCTAACAGATACGCAGTATTTT. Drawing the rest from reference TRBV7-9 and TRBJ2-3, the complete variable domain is DTGVSQNPRHKITKRGQNVTFRCDPISEHNRLYWYRQTLGQGPEFLTYFQNEAQLEKSRLLSDRFSAERPKGSFSTLEIQRTEQGDSAMYLCASTLQSRGGLTDTQYFGPGTRLTVL.

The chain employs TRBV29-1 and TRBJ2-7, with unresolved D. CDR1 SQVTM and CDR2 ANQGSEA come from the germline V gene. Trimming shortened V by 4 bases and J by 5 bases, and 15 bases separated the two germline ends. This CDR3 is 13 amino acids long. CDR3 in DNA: TGCAGCGTTGTCCCGGACGGTGGGGACGAGCAGTACTTC. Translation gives CSVVPDGGDEQYF.

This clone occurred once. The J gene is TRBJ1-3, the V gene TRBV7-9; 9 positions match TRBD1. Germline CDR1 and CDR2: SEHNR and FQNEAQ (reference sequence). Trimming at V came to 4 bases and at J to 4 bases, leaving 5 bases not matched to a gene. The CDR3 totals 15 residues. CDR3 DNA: TGTGCCAGCAGCTCGGGACAGGGAGGAGGAAACACCATATATTTT. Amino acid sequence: CASSSGQGGGNTIYF.

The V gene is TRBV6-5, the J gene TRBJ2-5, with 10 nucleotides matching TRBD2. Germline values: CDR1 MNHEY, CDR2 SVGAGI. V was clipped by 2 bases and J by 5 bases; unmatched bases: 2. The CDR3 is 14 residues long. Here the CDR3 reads CASSYQREGETQYF. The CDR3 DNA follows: TGTGCCAGCAGTTACCAGCGGGAGGGGGAGACCCAGTACTTC.

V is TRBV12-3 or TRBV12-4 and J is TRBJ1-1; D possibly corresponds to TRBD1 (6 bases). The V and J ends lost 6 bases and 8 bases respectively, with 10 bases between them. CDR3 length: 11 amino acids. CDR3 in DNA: TGTGCCAGCAGACAGGGAGCGGAAGCTTTCTTT. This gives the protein CASRQGAEAFF.